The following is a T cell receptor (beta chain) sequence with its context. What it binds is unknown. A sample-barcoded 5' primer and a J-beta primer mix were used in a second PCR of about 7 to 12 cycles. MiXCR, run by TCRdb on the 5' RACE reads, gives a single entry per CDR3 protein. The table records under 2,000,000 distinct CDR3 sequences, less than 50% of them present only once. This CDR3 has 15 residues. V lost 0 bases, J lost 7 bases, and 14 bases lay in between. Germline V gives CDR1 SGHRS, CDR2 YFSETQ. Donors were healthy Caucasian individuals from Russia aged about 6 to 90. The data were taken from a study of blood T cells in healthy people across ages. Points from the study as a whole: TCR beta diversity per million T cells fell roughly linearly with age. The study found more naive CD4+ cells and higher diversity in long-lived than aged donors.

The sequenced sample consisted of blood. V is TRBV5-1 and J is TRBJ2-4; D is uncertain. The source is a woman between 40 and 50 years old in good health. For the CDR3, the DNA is TGCGCCAGCAGCTTGGACGTGACAACGAGGAACATTCAGTACTTC. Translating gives CASSLDVTTRNIQYF.